A single TCR beta chain is shown here with its context. Its target is unknown. TCRdb fed the 5' RACE reads into MiXCR, producing one record per CDR3 protein. This table holds a few hundred thousand distinct CDR3 sequences, 20% to 25% found once. These data belong to a study of T-cell memory formation after mild COVID-19. General study findings and limits: Later expanders leaned toward CD4+, whereas clones contracting from day 15 to 85 were balanced CD4/CD8.

Trimming cost V 3 bases and J 0 bases, with 13 bases left between them. The length of the CDR3 is 15 residues. Germline CDR1 and CDR2: DFQATT and SNEGSKA (reference sequence). Sequencing input: PBMCs or a T cell subset sorted from them (not recorded which). This clonotype was sampled from a man aged 18 to 30 who had mild COVID-19 (a few samples of this study predate the infection). Cell type and time point are not known. The chain uses TRBV20-1 and TRBJ2-3; maybe TRBD2 (6 bases). CDR3 residues: CSASRGTISTDTQYF. Written as DNA, the CDR3 is TGCAGTGCTAGCCGGGGGACCATTAGCACAGATACGCAGTATTTT.